This note documents a single T cell receptor (beta chain) sequence. This entry comes from a study of blood T cell repertoires in COVID-19. Libraries were prepared by immunoSEQ multiplex PCR; TCRdb keeps only in-frame clonotypes and omits some of them. Of around 60,000 clones in the sample, about 83% were seen once. This clonotype was obtained from a woman older than 75 with acute or convalescent COVID-19. The sequenced sample was peripheral blood.

The CDR3 protein is CASSILSGSYNEQFF. In DNA form, the CDR3 reads TGTGCCAGTAGTATACTGAGCGGATCCTACAATGAGCAGTTCTTC. The V call is TRBV19, the J call TRBJ2-1, with a weak D call TRBD2 (5 bases). Germline values: CDR1 LNHDA, CDR2 SQIVND (reference sequence). This CDR3 contains 15 residues. Trimming shortened V by 2 bases and J by 1 base, and 9 bases separated the two germline ends.